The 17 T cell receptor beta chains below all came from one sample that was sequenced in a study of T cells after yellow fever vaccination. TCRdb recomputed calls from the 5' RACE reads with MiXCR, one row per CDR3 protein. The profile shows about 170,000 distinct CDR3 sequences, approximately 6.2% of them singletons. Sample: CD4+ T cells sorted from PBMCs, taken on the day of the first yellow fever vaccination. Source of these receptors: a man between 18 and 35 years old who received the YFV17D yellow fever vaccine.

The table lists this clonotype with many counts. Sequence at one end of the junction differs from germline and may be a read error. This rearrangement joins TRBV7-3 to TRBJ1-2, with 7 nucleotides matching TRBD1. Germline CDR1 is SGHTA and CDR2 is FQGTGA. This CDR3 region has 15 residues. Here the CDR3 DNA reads TGTGCCAGCAGCCTAACTCCAAATAACCGGGACAGAACTTACTTC. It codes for CASSLTPNNRDRTYF.

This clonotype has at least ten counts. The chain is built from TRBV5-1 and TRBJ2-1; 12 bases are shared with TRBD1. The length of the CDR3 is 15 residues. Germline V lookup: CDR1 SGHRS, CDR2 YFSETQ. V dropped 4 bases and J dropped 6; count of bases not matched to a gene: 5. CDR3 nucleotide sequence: TGCGCCAGCAGCGCAATGGGACAGGGGGCCAATGAGCAGTTCTTC. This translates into CASSAMGQGANEQFF.

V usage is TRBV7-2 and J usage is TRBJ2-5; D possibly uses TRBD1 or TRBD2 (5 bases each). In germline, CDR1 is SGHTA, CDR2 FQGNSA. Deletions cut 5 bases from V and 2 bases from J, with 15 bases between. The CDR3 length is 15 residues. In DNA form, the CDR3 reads TGTGCCAGCAGCCCCGGGTGGGGGATTCAAGAGACCCAGTACTTC. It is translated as CASSPGWGIQETQYF.

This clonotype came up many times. Here the CDR3 reads CASRGGTGGFEQYF. The CDR3 region has the DNA TGTGCCAGCAGAGGGGGGACAGGGGGCTTTGAGCAGTACTTC. The chain has TRBV6-5 and TRBJ2-7, with 12 bases that match TRBD1. Germline V gene data show CDR1 as MNHEY and CDR2 as SVGAGI. The CDR3 runs to 14 residues. The junction had 7 bases not matched to a gene; V was cut back by 6 bases and J by 7 bases.

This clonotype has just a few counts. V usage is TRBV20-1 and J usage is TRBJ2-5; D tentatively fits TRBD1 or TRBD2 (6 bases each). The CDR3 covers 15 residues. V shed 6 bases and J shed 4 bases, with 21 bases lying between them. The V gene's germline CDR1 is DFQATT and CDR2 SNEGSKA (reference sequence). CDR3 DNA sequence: TGCAGTGCGCGCAGGGTTGGGGGGCCAGGAGAGACCCAGTACTTC. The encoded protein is CSARRVGGPGETQYF.

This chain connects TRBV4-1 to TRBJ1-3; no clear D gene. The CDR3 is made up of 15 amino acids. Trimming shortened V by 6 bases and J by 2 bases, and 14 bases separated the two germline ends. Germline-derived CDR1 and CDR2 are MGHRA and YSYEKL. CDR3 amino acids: CASSLRPVAGNTIYF. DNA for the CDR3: TGCGCCAGCAGTCTCAGGCCAGTAGCTGGAAACACCATATATTTT.

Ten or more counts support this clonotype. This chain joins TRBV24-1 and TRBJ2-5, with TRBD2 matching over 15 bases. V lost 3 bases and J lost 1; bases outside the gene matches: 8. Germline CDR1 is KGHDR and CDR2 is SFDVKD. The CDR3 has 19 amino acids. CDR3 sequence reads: CATSDAGTSGGQIQETQYF. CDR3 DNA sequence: TGTGCCACCAGTGATGCCGGGACTAGCGGGGGGCAGATCCAAGAGACCCAGTACTTC.

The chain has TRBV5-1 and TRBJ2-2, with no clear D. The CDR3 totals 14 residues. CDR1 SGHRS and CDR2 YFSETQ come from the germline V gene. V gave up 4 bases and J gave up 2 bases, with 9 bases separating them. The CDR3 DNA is TGCGCCAGCAGCCCCGCAGGCAACACCGGGGAGCTGTTTTTT. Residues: CASSPAGNTGELFF.

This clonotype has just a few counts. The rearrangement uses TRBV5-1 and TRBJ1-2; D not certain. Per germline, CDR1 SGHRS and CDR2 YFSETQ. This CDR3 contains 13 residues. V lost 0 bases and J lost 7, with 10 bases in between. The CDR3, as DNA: TGCGCCAGCAGCTTGGCCGGGGATTCTGGCTACACCTTC. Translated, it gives CASSLAGDSGYTF.

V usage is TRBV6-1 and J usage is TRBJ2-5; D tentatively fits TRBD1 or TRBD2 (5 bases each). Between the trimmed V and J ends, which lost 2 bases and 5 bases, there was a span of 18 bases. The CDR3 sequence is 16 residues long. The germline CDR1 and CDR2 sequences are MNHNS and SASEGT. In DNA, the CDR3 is TGTGCCAGCAGTGAAATTCCTAATCAGGGACGGGAGACCCAGTACTTC. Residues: CASSEIPNQGRETQYF.

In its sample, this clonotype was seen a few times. CDR3 sequence: CASSPGTGSYEAQHF. In DNA form, the CDR3 reads TGTGCCAGCAGTCCCGGGACAGGGTCATATGAGGCCCAGCATTTT. The chain employs TRBV6-2 or TRBV6-3 and TRBJ1-5; 9 nucleotides agree with TRBD1. CDR3 size: 15 residues. V lost 5 bases to trimming and J lost 11 bases; unmatched junction nucleotides: 13. CDR1 is MNHEY, CDR2 SVGEGT, per germline.

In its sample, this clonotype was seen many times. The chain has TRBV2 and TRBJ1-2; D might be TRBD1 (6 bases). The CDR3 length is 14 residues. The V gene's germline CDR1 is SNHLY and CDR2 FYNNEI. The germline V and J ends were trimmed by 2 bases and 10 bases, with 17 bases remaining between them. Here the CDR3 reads CASSENGQSLYYTF. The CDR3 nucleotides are TGTGCCAGCAGTGAAAACGGACAGTCCCTATACTACACCTTC.

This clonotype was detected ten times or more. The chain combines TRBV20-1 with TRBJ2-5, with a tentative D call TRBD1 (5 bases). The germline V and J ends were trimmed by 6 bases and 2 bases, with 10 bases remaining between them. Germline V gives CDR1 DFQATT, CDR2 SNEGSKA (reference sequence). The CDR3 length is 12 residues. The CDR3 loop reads CSANTGQETQYF. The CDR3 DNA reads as TGCAGTGCAAATACAGGTCAAGAGACCCAGTACTTC.

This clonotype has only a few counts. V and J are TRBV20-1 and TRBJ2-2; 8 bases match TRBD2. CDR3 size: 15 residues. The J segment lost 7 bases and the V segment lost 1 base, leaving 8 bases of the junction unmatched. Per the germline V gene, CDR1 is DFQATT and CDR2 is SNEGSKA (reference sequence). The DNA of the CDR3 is TGCAGTGCTAGAGCTGCGGGGGGATGGATCGGGGAGCTGTTTTTT. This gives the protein CSARAAGGWIGELFF.

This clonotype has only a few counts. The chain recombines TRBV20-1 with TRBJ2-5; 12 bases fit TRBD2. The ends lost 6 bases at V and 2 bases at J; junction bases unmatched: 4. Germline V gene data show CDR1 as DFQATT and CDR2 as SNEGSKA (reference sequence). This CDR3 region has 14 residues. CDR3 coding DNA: TGCAGTGCCATTACTAGCGGGGGGCAAGAGACCCAGTACTTC. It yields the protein CSAITSGGQETQYF.

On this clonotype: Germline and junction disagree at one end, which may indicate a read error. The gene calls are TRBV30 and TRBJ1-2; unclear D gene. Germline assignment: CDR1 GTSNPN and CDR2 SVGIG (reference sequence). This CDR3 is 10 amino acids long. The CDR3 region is CAWSVKVARF. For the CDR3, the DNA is TGTGCCTGGAGTGTAAAGGTGGCCCGCTTC. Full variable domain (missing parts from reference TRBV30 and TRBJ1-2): SQTIHQWPATLVQPVGSPLSLECTVEGTSNPNLYWYRQAAGRGLQLLFYSVGIGQISSEVPQNLSASRPQDRQFILSSKKLLLSDSGFYLCAWSVKVARFGSGTRLTVV.

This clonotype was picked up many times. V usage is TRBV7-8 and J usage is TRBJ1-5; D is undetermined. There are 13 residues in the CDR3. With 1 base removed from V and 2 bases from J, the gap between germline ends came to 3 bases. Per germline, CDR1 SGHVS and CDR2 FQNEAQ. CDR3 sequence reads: CASSLDGNQPQHF. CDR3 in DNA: TGTGCCAGCAGCTTAGACGGCAATCAGCCCCAGCATTTT.